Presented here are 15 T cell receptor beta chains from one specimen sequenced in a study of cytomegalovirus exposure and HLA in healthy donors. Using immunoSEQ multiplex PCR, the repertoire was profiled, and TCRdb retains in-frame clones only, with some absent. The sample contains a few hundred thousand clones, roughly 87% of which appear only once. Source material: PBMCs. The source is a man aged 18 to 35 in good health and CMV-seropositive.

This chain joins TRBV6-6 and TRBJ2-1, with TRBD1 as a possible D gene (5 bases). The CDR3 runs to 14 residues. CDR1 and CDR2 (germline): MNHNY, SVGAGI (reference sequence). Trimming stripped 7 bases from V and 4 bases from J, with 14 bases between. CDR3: CASTTTRQYNEQFF. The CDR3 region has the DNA TGTGCCAGCACCACCACAAGACAGTACAATGAGCAGTTCTTC.

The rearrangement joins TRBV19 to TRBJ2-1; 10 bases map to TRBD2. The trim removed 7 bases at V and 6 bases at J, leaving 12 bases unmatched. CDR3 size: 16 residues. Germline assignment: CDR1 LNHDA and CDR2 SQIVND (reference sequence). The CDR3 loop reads CASKKREGRGANEQFF. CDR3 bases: TGTGCCAGTAAGAAGCGGGAGGGCCGAGGGGCCAATGAGCAGTTCTTC.

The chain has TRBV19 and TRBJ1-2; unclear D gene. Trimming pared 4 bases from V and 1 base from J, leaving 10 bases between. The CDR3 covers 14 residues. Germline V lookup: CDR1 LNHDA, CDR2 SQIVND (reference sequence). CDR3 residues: CASSTSHSNYGYTF. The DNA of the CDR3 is TGTGCCAGTAGTACAAGTCACAGTAACTATGGCTACACCTTC.

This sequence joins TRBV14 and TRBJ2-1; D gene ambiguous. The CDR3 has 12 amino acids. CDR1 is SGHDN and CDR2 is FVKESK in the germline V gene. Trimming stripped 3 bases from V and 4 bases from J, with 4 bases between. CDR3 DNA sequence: TGTGCCAGCAGCCACACTTACAATGAGCAGTTCTTC. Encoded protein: CASSHTYNEQFF.

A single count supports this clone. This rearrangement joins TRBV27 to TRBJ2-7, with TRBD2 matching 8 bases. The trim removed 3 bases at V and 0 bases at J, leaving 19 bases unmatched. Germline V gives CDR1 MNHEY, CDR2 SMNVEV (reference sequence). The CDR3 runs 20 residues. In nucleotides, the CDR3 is TGTGCCAGCAGTTTTTTTCCGAATCCGGGACTAGAATCTACCTCCTACGAGCAGTACTTC. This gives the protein CASSFFPNPGLESTSYEQYF.

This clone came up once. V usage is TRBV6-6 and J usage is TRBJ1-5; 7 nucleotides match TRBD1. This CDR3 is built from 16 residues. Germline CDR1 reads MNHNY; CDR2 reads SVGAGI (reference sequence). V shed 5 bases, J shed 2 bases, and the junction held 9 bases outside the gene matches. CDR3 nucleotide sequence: TGTGCCAGCAGTCCGGACAGGACTTATGGCAATCAGCCCCAGCATTTT. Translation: CASSPDRTYGNQPQHF.

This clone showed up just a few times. This chain's CDR3 is CASSIGPELYEQYF. The CDR3 DNA follows: TGTGCCAGCAGCATCGGACCCGAACTCTACGAGCAGTACTTC. The V call is TRBV7-2, the J call TRBJ2-7; no reliable D call. CDR3 size: 14 residues. CDR1 is SGHTA and CDR2 is FQGNSA in the germline V gene. V was pared by 5 bases and J by 3 bases, with 14 bases between.

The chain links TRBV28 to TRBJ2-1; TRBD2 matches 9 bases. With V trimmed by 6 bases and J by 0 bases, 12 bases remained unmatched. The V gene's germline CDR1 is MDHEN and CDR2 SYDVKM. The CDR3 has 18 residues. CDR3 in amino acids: CASSLSGGRAYSYNEQFF. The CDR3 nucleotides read TGTGCCAGCAGCCTGTCTGGCGGGAGGGCCTACTCCTACAATGAGCAGTTCTTC. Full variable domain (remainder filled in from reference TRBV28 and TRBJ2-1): DVKVTQSSRYLVKRTGEKVFLECVQDMDHENMFWYRQDPGLGLRLIYFSYDVKMKEKGDIPEGYSVSREKKERFSLILESASTNQTSMYLCASSLSGGRAYSYNEQFFGPGTRLTVL.

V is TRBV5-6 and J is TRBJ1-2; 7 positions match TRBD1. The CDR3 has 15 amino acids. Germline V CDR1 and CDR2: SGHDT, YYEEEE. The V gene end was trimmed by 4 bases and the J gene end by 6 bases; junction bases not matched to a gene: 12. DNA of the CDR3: TGTGCCAGCAGCGAAAGCACAGGGGTAAGGGATGGCTACACCTTC. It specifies CASSESTGVRDGYTF. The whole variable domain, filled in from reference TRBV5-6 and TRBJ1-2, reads DAGVTQSPTHLIKTRGQQVTLRCSPKSGHDTVSWYQQALGQGPQFIFQYYEEEERQRGNFPDRFSGHQFPNYSSELNVNALLLGDSALYLCASSESTGVRDGYTFGSGTRLTVV.

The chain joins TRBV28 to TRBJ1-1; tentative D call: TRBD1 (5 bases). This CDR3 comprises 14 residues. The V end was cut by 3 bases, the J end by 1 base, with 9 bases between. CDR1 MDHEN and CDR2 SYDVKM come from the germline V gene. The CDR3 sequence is CASSFEGTNTEAFF. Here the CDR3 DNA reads TGTGCCAGCAGTTTTGAGGGGACGAACACTGAAGCTTTCTTT.

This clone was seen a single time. The CDR3: CASTGGRSSYNEQFF. The CDR3 region has the DNA TGTGCCAGCACAGGAGGCAGGAGCTCCTACAATGAGCAGTTCTTC. This sequence joins TRBV4-2 and TRBJ2-1, with D maybe TRBD2 (5 bases). From germline, CDR1 is LGHNA and CDR2 YNFKEQ. The CDR3 extends over 15 amino acids. V was cut by 7 bases and J by 0 bases, with 13 bases left in between.

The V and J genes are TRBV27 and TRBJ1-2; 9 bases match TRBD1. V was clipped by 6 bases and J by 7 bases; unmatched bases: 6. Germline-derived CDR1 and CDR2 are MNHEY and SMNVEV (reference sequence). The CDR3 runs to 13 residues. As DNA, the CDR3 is TGTGCCAGCAGAACCGGGACAGGGAGTGGCTACACCTTC. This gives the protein CASRTGTGSGYTF.

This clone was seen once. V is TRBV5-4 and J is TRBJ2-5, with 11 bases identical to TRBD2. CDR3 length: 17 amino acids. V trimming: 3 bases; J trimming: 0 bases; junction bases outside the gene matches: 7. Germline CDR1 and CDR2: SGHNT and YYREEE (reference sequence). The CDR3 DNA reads TGTGCCAGCAGCTCCCAACTAGCGGGAGCACACCAAGAGACCCAGTACTTC. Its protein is CASSSQLAGAHQETQYF.

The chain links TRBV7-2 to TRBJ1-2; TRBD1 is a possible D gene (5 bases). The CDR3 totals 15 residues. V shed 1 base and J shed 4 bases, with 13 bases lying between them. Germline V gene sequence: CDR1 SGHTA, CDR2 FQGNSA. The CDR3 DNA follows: TGTGCCAGCAGCTTAGAGGCAGGGACGGGCTATGGCTACACCTTC. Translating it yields CASSLEAGTGYGYTF.

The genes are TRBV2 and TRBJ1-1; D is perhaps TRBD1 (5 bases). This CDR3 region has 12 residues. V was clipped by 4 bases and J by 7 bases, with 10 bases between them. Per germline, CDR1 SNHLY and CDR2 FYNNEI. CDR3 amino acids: CASSAQGFEAFF. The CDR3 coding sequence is TGTGCCAGCAGTGCTCAGGGTTTTGAAGCTTTCTTT.